This section outlines one T cell receptor (beta chain) sequence together with its context. The data stem from a study of PD-L1 blockade in urothelial cancer. TCRdb's table, derived via immunoSEQ multiplex PCR, lists solely in-frame clones and lacks some. The data contain about 90,000 clones, roughly 90% of them singletons. This CDR3 region has 15 residues. V lost 10 bases to trimming and J lost 8 bases, with 24 bases between them. Per the germline V gene, CDR1 is MGHDK and CDR2 is SYGVNS. This TCR derives from a man aged 55 to 69 with urothelial cancer. The input for sequencing was PBMCs, taken around atezolizumab (anti-PD-L1) treatment. The rearrangement uses TRBV25-1 and TRBJ2-1; D perhaps matches TRBD1 (5 bases). The CDR3 here is CATAGSLQGAHEQFF. Written as DNA, the CDR3 is TGTGCCACCGCAGGATCGCTTCAGGGTGCCCATGAGCAGTTCTTC.